The clone carrying this TCR beta chain has at least ten counts. Its cognate antigen is unknown. The cDNA was generated by 5'RACE with 10-nucleotide random UMIs. MiXCR, applied by TCRdb to the 5' RACE reads, yields one record per CDR3 protein. Here the sample spans some 48,000 distinct CDR3 sequences, about an eighth being singletons. This sample stems from a study of neurological immune-mediated disorders. Time point of the sample: longitudinal time-point 2. The unsorted libraries originated from 2 million PBMCs kept at -80 C. Between the trimmed V and J ends, which lost 4 bases and 5 bases, there was a span of 14 bases. There are 13 residues in the CDR3. From germline, CDR1 is DFQATT and CDR2 SNEGSKA (reference sequence). Study observations and caveats: None of the CDR3 amino acid sequences found in expanded clones was shared across subjects. This suggests that the TCR-beta repertoires were private in all groups.

This receptor was obtained from a male donor with HTLV-1-associated myelopathy (HAM/TSP). The genes are TRBV20-1 and TRBJ1-1, with D possibly being TRBD1 (5 bases). Sequencing was done on a sample of PBMCs. The CDR3 nucleotides are TGCAGTGCTAAGCTCAGGGTGAGGACTGAAGCTTTCTTT. It yields the protein CSAKLRVRTEAFF.